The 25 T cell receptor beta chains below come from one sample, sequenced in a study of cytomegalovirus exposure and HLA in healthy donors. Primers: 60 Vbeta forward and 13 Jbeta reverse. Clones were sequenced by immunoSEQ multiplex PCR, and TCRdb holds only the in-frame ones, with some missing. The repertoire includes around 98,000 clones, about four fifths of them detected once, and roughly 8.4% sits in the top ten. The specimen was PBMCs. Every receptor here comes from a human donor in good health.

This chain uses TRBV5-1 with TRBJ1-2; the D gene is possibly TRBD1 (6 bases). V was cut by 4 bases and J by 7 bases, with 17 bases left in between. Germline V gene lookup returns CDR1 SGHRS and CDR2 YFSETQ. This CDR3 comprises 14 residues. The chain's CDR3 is CASSAGGGGRGYTF. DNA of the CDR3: TGCGCCAGCAGCGCGGGAGGGGGGGGTCGTGGCTACACCTTC.

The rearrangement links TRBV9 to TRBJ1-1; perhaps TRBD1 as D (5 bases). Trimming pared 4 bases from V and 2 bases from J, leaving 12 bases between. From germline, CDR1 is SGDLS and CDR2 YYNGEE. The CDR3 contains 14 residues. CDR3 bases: TGTGCCAGCAGCTTCAAGGGGTCCAACACTGAAGCTTTCTTT. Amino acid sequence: CASSFKGSNTEAFF.

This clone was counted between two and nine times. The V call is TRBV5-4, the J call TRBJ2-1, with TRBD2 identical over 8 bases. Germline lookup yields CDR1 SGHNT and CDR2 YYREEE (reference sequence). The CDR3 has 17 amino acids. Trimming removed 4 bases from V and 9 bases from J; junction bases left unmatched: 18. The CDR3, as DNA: TGTGCCAGCAGCCGGGTCTCAGCGCGGGGGGCCTTGAGTGAGCAGTTCTTC. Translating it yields CASSRVSARGALSEQFF.

The CDR3 protein is CASSYGGDSFTGELFF. The CDR3, as DNA: TGTGCCAGCAGTTACGGCGGGGATTCGTTCACCGGGGAGCTGTTTTTT. The J gene is TRBJ2-2, the V gene TRBV6-5, with D perhaps TRBD2 (6 bases). Germline V gene lookup returns CDR1 MNHEY and CDR2 SVGAGI. This CDR3 contains 16 residues. V lost 2 bases and J lost 4, with 14 bases in between.

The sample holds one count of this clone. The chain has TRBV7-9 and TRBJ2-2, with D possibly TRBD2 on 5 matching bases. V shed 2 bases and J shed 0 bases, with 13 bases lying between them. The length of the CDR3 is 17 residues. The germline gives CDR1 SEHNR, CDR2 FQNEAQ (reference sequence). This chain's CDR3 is CASSLKGRRTNTGELFF. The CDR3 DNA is TGTGCCAGCAGCTTAAAAGGGCGGAGGACGAACACCGGGGAGCTGTTTTTT.

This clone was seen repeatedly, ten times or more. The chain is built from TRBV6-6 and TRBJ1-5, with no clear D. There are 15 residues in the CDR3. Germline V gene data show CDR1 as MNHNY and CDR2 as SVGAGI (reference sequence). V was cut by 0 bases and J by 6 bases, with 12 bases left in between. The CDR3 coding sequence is TGTGCCAGCAGTTACTCGCGTCCCGAGAGTCAGCCCCAGCATTTT. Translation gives CASSYSRPESQPQHF.

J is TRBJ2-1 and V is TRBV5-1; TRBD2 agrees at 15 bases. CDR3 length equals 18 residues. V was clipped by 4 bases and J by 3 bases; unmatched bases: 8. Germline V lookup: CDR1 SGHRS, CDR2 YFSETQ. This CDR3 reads CASSPTGTSGGIYNEQFF. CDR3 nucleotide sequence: TGCGCCAGCAGCCCGACCGGGACTAGCGGGGGGATCTACAATGAGCAGTTCTTC.

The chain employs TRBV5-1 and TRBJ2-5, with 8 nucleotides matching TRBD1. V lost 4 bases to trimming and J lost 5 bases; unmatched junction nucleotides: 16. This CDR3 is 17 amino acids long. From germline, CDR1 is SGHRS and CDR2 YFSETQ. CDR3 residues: CASSRNIGQGLGETQYF. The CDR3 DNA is TGCGCCAGCAGCCGTAATATCGGACAGGGATTAGGGGAGACCCAGTACTTC.

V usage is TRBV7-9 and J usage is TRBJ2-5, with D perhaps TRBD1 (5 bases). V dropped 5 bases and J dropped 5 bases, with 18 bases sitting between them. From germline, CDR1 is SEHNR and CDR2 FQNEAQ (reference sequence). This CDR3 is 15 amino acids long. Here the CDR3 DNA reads TGTGCCAGCAGCCCAGACGGACCAGGGTCGGAGACCCAGTACTTC. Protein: CASSPDGPGSETQYF.

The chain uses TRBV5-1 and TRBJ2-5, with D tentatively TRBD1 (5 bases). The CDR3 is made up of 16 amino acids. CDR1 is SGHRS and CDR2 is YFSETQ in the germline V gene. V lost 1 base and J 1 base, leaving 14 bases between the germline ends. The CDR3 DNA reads TGCGCCAGCAGCTTGAAGACAGACCCGGGCCAAGAGACCCAGTACTTC. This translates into CASSLKTDPGQETQYF.

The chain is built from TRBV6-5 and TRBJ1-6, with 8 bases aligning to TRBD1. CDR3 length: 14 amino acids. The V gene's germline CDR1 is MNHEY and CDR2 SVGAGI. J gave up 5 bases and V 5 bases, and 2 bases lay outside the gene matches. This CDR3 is CASSRGQDNSPLHF. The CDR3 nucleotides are TGTGCCAGCAGTAGGGGACAGGATAATTCACCCCTCCACTTT.

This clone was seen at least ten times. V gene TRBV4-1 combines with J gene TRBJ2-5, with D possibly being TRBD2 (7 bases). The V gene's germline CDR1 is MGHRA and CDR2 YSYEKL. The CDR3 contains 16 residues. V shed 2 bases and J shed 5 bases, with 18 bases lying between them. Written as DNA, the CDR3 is TGCGCCAGCAGCCAAACACAGGGCCCCGGGGGGGAGACCCAGTACTTC. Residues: CASSQTQGPGGETQYF.

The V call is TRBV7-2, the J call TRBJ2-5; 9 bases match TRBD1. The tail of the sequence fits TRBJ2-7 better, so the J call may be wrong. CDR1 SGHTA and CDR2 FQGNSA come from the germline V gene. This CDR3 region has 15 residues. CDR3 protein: CASSWGTGTSYEQYF. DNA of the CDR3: TGTGCCAGCAGCTGGGGGACAGGGACGTCCTACGAGCAGTACTTC.

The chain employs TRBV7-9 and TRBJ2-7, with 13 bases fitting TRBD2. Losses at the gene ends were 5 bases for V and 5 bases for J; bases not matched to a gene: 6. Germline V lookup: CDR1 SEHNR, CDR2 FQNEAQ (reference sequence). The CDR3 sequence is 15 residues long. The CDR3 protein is CASSRSGTSGNEQYF. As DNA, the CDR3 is TGTGCCAGCAGCCGCTCCGGGACTAGCGGGAACGAGCAGTACTTC.

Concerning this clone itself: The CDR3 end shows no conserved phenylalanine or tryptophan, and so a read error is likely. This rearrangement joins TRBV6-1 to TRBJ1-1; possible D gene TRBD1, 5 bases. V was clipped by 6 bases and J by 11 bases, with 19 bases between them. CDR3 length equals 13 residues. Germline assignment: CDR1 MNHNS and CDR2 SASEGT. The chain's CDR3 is CASRDGQGGRAFL. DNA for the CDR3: TGTGCCAGCAGAGACGGGCAGGGCGGTCGGGCTTTCCTT.

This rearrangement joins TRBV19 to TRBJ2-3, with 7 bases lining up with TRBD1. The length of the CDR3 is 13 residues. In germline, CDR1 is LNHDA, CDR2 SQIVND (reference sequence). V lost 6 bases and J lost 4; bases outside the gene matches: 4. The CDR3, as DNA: TGTGCCAGTAGGAACAGGGGCGCAGATACGCAGTATTTT. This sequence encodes CASRNRGADTQYF.

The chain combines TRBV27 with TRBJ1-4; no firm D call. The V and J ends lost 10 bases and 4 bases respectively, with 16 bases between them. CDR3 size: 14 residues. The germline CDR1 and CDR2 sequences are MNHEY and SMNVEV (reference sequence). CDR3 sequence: CATRTWGGNEKLFF. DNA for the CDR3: TGTGCCACCCGGACTTGGGGTGGTAATGAAAAACTGTTTTTT.

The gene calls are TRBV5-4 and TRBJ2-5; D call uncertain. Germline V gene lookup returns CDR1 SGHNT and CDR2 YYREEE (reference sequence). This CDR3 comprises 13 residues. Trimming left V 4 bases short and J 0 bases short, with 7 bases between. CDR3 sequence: CASSLGNQETQYF. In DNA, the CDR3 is TGTGCCAGCAGCCTGGGTAACCAAGAGACCCAGTACTTC.

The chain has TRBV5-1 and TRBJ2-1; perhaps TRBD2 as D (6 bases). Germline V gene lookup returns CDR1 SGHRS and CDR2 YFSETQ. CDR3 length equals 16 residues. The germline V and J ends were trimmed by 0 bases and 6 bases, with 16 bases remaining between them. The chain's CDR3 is CASSLGRREEVNEQFF. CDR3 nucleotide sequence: TGCGCCAGCAGCTTGGGTCGGCGGGAAGAAGTCAATGAGCAGTTCTTC.

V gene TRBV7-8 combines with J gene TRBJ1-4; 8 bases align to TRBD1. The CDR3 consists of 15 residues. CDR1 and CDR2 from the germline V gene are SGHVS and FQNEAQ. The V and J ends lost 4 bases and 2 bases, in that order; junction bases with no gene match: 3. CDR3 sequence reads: CASSSTGGTNEKLFF. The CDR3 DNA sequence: TGTGCCAGCAGCTCCACAGGGGGGACTAATGAAAAACTGTTTTTT.

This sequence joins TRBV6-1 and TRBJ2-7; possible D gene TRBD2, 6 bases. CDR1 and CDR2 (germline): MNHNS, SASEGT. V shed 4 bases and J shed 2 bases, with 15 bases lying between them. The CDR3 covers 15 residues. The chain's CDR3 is CASSVEGGGAYEQYF. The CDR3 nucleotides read TGTGCCAGCAGTGTGGAGGGAGGAGGAGCCTACGAGCAGTACTTC.

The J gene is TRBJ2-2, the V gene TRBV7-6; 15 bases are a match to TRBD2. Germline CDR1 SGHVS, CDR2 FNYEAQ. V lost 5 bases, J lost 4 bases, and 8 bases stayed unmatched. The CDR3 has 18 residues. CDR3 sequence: CASSLGLAGGPGTGELFF. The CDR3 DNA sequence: TGTGCCAGCAGCCTTGGACTAGCGGGGGGGCCGGGCACCGGGGAGCTGTTTTTT.

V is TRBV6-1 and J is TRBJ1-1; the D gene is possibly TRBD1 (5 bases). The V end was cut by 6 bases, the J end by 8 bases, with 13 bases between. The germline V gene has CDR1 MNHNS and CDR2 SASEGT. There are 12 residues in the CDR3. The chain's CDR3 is CASRPPQGEAFF. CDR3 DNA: TGTGCCAGCAGACCTCCCCAGGGAGAAGCTTTCTTT.

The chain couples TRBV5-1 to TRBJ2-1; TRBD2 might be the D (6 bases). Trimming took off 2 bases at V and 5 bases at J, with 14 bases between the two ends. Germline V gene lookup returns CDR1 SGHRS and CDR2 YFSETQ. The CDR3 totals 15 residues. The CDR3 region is CASSLGPGTHNEQFF. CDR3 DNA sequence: TGCGCCAGCAGCTTAGGCCCCGGGACTCACAATGAGCAGTTCTTC. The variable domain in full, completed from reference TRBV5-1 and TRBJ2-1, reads KAGVTQTPRYLIKTRGQQVTLSCSPISGHRSVSWYQQTPGQGLQFLFEYFSETQRNKGNFPGRFSGRQFSNSRSEMNVSTLELGDSALYLCASSLGPGTHNEQFFGPGTRLTVL.

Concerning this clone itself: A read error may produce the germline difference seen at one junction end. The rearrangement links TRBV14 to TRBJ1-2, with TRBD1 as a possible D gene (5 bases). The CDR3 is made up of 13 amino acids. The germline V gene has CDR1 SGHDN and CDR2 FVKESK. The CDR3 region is CAGSQYRSYGYTF. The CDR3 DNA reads TGTGCCGGCAGCCAGTACAGGTCCTATGGCTACACCTTC.